Listed here is a single TCR beta chain. Assay used: immunoSEQ multiplex PCR; TCRdb lists only in-frame clones, some missing. The table shows about 320,000 clones, with 80% to 90% occurring only once. The data are from a study of blood T cell repertoires in COVID-19. Across the whole study: The origin of the acute and convalescent COVID-19 samples was the United States, Italy and Spain. PBMCs, B-cell-depleted T cells, or T cells were the source of the cDNA or gDNA that made up the material.

Germline V CDR1 and CDR2: LGHNA, YSLEER. This CDR3 has 15 residues. The V end lost 4 bases, the J end lost 0 bases, and 12 bases lay between the germline ends. The gene calls are TRBV4-3 and TRBJ1-1; unclear D gene. The TCR originated in a man between 18 and 29 years old who had recovered from COVID-19. Sequenced: peripheral blood. CDR3 protein: CASSLHGRVNTEAFF. In DNA form, the CDR3 reads TGCGCCAGCAGCCTCCATGGGAGGGTGAACACTGAAGCTTTCTTT.